A selection of T cell receptor beta chains follows, all from one sample in a study of shared clonotypes between healthy human individuals. Sequenced by immunoSEQ multiplex PCR; TCRdb stores in-frame clones only, minus some. Of nearly 2 million clones in the sample, just under 95% were seen once. Sequencing used naive CD8+ T cells sorted from blood. The receptor source for this set is a young man in good health. Both conserved end residues are part of each CDR3. The D gene is left open where the match is weak. A row's size may be missing; if present it is once, few, many or a size class.

>TRBV7-9|once|TRBJ2-7|TRBD1
CASSRQGHEQYF
TGTGCCAGCAGCCGACAGGGCCACGAGCAGTACTTC
>TRBV29-1|NA|TRBJ2-7|TRBD2
CSVELAGISYEQYF
TGCAGCGTTGAACTAGCGGGGATTTCCTACGAGCAGTACTTC
>TRBV19|NA|TRBJ1-5|TRBD1
CASRRTGYGNQPQHF
TGTGCCAGTAGGCGGACAGGGTACGGCAATCAGCCCCAGCATTTT
>TRBV4-2|NA|TRBJ2-1|TRBD2
CASSQEGQRGRYEQFF
TGTGCCAGCAGCCAAGAGGGCCAGCGGGGTAGGTATGAGCAGTTCTTC
>TRBV7-9|NA|TRBJ2-3|TRBD1
CASRGSGKGARDTQYF
TGTGCCAGCCGTGGGAGTGGGAAGGGGGCTCGGGATACGCAGTATTTT
>TRBV6-5|NA|TRBJ1-2|NA
CASSHDDLEGYTF
TGTGCCAGCAGCCACGACGATTTGGAGGGCTACACCTTC
>TRBV4-1|NA|TRBJ2-7|TRBD2
CASSQRLAVTYEQYF
TGCGCCAGCAGCCAACGTCTAGCGGTAACCTACGAGCAGTACTTC
>TRBV27|NA|TRBJ2-7|TRBD1
CASSLDRAPYEQYF
TGTGCCAGCAGTCTTGACAGGGCCCCTTACGAGCAGTACTTC
>TRBV28|NA|TRBJ1-4|NA
CASSPGAANEKLFF
TGTGCCAGCAGTCCAGGGGCCGCTAATGAAAAACTGTTTTTT
>TRBV9|once|TRBJ2-7|TRBD2
CASSTGTSSTYEQYF
TGTGCCAGCTCGACCGGGACTAGCAGCACCTACGAGCAGTACTTC
>TRBV7-9|NA|TRBJ1-2|NA
CASSSSGGQTNYGYTF
TGTGCCAGCAGCTCGAGTGGGGGCCAGACAAATTATGGCTACACCTTC
>TRBV12-5|NA|TRBJ2-2|NA
CASQAPNTGELFF
TGTGCTAGTCAGGCTCCGAACACCGGGGAGCTGTTTTTT
>TRBV13|NA|TRBJ2-3|TRBD2
CASRERGDPKTDTQYF
TGTGCCAGCAGAGAGCGGGGGGACCCTAAAACAGATACGCAGTATTTT
>TRBV28|NA|TRBJ1-6|NA
CASSLIVGQANSPLHF
TGTGCCAGCAGTTTAATTGTCGGGCAGGCAAATTCACCCCTCCACTTT
>TRBV6-6|NA|TRBJ2-7|NA
CASSYPLGGGEQYF
TGTGCCAGCAGTTACCCCCTTGGAGGGGGCGAGCAGTACTTC
>TRBV9|NA|TRBJ2-7|NA
CASTPGRSSYEQYF
TGTGCCAGCACCCCCGGACGTAGCTCCTACGAGCAGTACTTC
>TRBV19|NA|TRBJ2-1|TRBD1
CASSIPGGGGNEQFF
TGTGCCAGTAGTATTCCAGGGGGCGGTGGAAATGAGCAGTTCTTC
>TRBV4-3|NA|TRBJ2-1|TRBD2
CASSHATWTSGRWNEQFF
TGCGCCAGCAGCCACGCTACATGGACTAGCGGGAGATGGAATGAGCAGTTCTTC
>TRBV7-9|NA|TRBJ2-7|NA
CASTPGTGEYNEQYF
TGTGCCAGCACCCCAGGCACGGGAGAATACAACGAGCAGTACTTC
>TRBV7-6|NA|TRBJ2-3|NA
CASSFMTGRSTDTQYF
TGTGCCAGCAGCTTCATGACCGGGCGAAGCACAGATACGCAGTATTTT
>TRBV15|NA|TRBJ2-5|TRBD2
CATSHGGGQETQYF
TGTGCCACCAGCCATGGCGGGGGCCAAGAGACCCAGTACTTC
>TRBV2|NA|TRBJ2-7|NA
CASRNWQGIAYEQYF
TGTGCCAGCAGGAATTGGCAGGGAATAGCCTACGAGCAGTACTTC
>TRBV13|NA|TRBJ2-1|NA
CASSVDVLNEQFF
TGTGCCAGCAGCGTGGACGTCCTCAATGAGCAGTTCTTC
>TRBV9|NA|TRBJ1-4|TRBD1
CASSGSRDRGLETNEKLFF
TGTGCCAGCAGCGGGTCCCGGGACAGGGGGCTAGAAACTAATGAAAAACTGTTTTTT
>TRBV27|NA|TRBJ1-4|NA
CASSLMGANEKLFF
TGTGCCAGCAGTTTGATGGGGGCTAATGAAAAACTGTTTTTT
>TRBV27|NA|TRBJ2-7|TRBD2
CASSLQLAGGPDEQYF
TGTGCCAGCAGTTTACAACTAGCGGGGGGGCCCGACGAGCAGTACTTC
>TRBV6-1|NA|TRBJ2-1|NA
CASSEEGRVYNEQFF
TGTGCCAGCAGTGAGGAGGGTCGGGTTTACAATGAGCAGTTCTTC
>TRBV7-6|NA|TRBJ1-2|TRBD1
CASSLDEGAIYGYTF
TGTGCCAGCAGCTTAGATGAGGGGGCGATATATGGCTACACCTTC
>TRBV4-1|few|TRBJ1-2|NA
CASSHEPTGSVYGYTF
TGCGCCAGCAGCCATGAACCTACAGGGTCCGTCTATGGCTACACCTTC
>TRBV7-2|NA|TRBJ2-1|NA
CASSFGLLGNEQFF
TGTGCCAGCAGCTTCGGACTACTCGGGAATGAGCAGTTCTTC
>TRBV11-2|NA|TRBJ2-3|TRBD2
CASSSIGGGADTQYF
TGTGCCAGCAGCTCCATCGGGGGGGGCGCAGATACGCAGTATTTT
>TRBV27|NA|TRBJ2-7|TRBD1
CASSTTGGLAYEQYF
TGTGCCAGCAGCACGACAGGGGGATTAGCGTACGAGCAGTACTTC
>TRBV5-6|NA|TRBJ1-1|NA
CASSLGGGNTEAFF
TGTGCCAGCAGCTTGGGGGGCGGGAACACTGAAGCTTTCTTT
>TRBV28|NA|TRBJ1-6|NA
CASSLYGEVGSPLHF
TGTGCCAGCAGTTTATATGGGGAAGTAGGGTCACCCCTCCACTTT
>TRBV4-1|NA|TRBJ2-7|NA
CASSQVLGRGPLYEQYF
TGCGCCAGCAGCCAAGTCCTGGGGCGGGGGCCTCTCTACGAGCAGTACTTC
>TRBV27|NA|TRBJ2-7|TRBD2
CASKTTAGEGYEQYF
TGTGCCAGCAAAACTACAGCGGGAGAGGGGTACGAGCAGTACTTC
>TRBV27|NA|TRBJ1-1|NA
CASSLHPSGTTAPIFTEAFF
TGTGCCAGCAGTTTACATCCTAGCGGGACAACCGCCCCCATCTTCACTGAAGCTTTCTTT
>TRBV19|NA|TRBJ1-1|NA
CASSILGPNTEAFF
TGTGCCAGTAGTATTTTAGGGCCGAACACTGAAGCTTTCTTT
>TRBV2|NA|TRBJ1-3|NA
CASSEVTDGNTIYF
TGTGCCAGCAGTGAGGTGACAGATGGAAACACCATATATTTT
>TRBV4-3|NA|TRBJ2-7|TRBD1
CASSQDYFGRDSLYGQYF
TGCGCCAGCAGCCAAGATTATTTTGGACGGGACAGCCTGTATGGGCAGTACTTC
>TRBV4-1|NA|TRBJ2-7|NA
CASSQNRGSEQYF
TGCGCCAGCAGCCAAAATAGGGGGAGCGAGCAGTACTTC
>TRBV4-1|NA|TRBJ2-1|NA
CASRYSPSSYNEQFF
TGCGCCAGCAGATACTCTCCTAGCTCCTACAATGAGCAGTTCTTC
>TRBV2|NA|TRBJ2-2|TRBD2
CASSALSGSATGELFF
TGTGCCAGCAGTGCCCTTAGCGGGAGCGCAACCGGGGAGCTGTTTTTT
>TRBV7-2|NA|TRBJ2-1|NA
CASSSLLFVDNEQFF
TGTGCCAGCAGCTCACTTCTATTTGTGGACAATGAGCAGTTCTTC
>TRBV7-9|once|TRBJ2-1|NA
CASSLASPSVDSYNEQFF
TGTGCCAGCAGCTTAGCTAGTCCTAGCGTAGACTCCTACAATGAGCAGTTCTTC
>TRBV9|NA|TRBJ2-1|TRBD1
CASSVGDSYNEQFF
TGTGCCAGCAGCGTTGGGGACAGCTACAATGAGCAGTTCTTC
>TRBV6-6|NA|TRBJ2-7|NA
CASSPGEAGGHYEQYF
TGTGCCAGCAGTCCCGGCGAGGCTGGGGGTCACTACGAGCAGTACTTC
>TRBV12-5|NA|TRBJ2-5|NA
CASGFQETQYF
TGTGCTAGTGGTTTTCAAGAGACCCAGTACTTC
>TRBV7-9|NA|TRBJ2-3|NA
CASSFRDTDTQYF
TGTGCCAGCAGCTTTCGCGACACAGATACGCAGTATTTT
>TRBV6-6|NA|TRBJ2-5|TRBD1
CASGQARAETQYF
TGTGCCAGCGGACAGGCGAGGGCAGAGACCCAGTACTTC
>TRBV6-5|NA|TRBJ1-2|NA
CASSPTGETNYGYTF
TGTGCCAGCAGCCCTACGGGAGAAACTAACTATGGCTACACCTTC
>TRBV9|NA|TRBJ2-2|NA
CARASPITGELFF
TGTGCCAGGGCCAGCCCAATCACCGGGGAGCTGTTTTTT
>TRBV7-2|NA|TRBJ2-7|NA
CASSPGGYEQYF
TGTGCCAGCAGCCCCGGGGGCTACGAGCAGTACTTC
>TRBV27|NA|TRBJ2-1|NA
CASSPRREGEQFF
TGTGCCAGCAGTCCGCGGCGTGAGGGTGAGCAGTTCTTC
>TRBV5-6|NA|TRBJ2-3|TRBD2
CASSAWTSGSLDTQYF
TGTGCCAGCAGCGCTTGGACTAGCGGGAGTTTGGATACGCAGTATTTT